This T cell receptor (beta chain) emerged from a study of blood T cell repertoires in COVID-19. Across the whole study: T cells, B-cell-depleted T cells, or PBMCs provided the cDNA or gDNA that served as material.

CDR3 length equals 15 residues. Trimming removed 3 bases at V and 0 bases at J, with 9 bases between. CDR1 and CDR2 (germline): SGHVS, FNYEAQ. Profiling relied on immunoSEQ multiplex PCR, and the TCRdb table lists in-frame clones only, not all of them. The sample has 250,000 to 300,000 clones; roughly 84% are singletons. This TCR was recovered from a man aged 50-60 years who had recovered from COVID-19. Sequencing used PBMCs or T cells enriched from blood (not recorded which). The chain uses TRBV7-6 and TRBJ1-3; D is uncertain. CDR3 DNA: TGTGCCAGCAGCTTGGGCCAGTTCTCTGGAAACACCATATATTTT. This gives the protein CASSLGQFSGNTIYF. Full variable domain (missing parts from reference TRBV7-6 and TRBJ1-3): GAGVSQSPRYKVTKRGQDVALRCDPISGHVSLYWYRQALGQGPEFLTYFNYEAQQDKSGLPNDRFSAERPEGSISTLTIQRTEQRDSAMYRCASSLGQFSGNTIYFGEGSWLTVV.